This TCR beta chain was observed in a study of blood T cell repertoires in COVID-19. The CDR3 loop spans 14 amino acids. With 4 bases clipped from V and 5 bases from J, the junction kept 6 bases outside the gene matches. Original analysis: Amplification of reference gene primers provided the estimated nucleated cell counts. The repertoire was sequenced with immunoSEQ multiplex PCR; TCRdb's copy has only in-frame clones and lacks some. For V, J and clone size, that table is used; D and trimming come from the DNA. Counted here are over 200,000 clones, approximately 75% occurring once; the ten biggest clones make up around 9.2%.

Sequenced material: PBMCs or T cells enriched from blood (not recorded which). The V and J genes are TRBV23-1 and TRBJ2-7; 9 bases are a match to TRBD1. TRBV23-1 is sorted into the ORF group, with uncertain function. The sequence derives from a man aged 40-55 years who had recovered from COVID-19. The CDR3 DNA is TGCGCCAGCAGTCTACACAGGGGGCGAGACGAGCAGTACTTC. Its protein is CASSLHRGRDEQYF.